Below are 28 T cell receptor beta chains sequenced from a single sample in a study of T cells after yellow fever vaccination. Each CDR3 protein gets one entry after TCRdb re-called the 5' RACE reads with MiXCR. This table holds a few hundred thousand distinct CDR3 sequences, 6.8% found once. The material sequenced was PBMCs, taken about 41 days after the first yellow fever vaccination. Source of these receptors: a man in his late teens or twenties who received the YFV17D yellow fever vaccine.

This clonotype was seen repeatedly, ten times or more. The V call is TRBV20-1, the J call TRBJ2-2; D is possibly TRBD2 (6 bases). Looked up from germline, CDR1 is DFQATT and CDR2 is SNEGSKA (reference sequence). Trimming took 3 bases from V and 0 from J, leaving 23 bases between them. The CDR3 spans 19 residues. The CDR3 region has the DNA TGCAGTGCTAGGCGCAGGGTGGGGGGTAACCTCGCGAACACCGGGGAGCTGTTTTTT. Translating it yields CSARRRVGGNLANTGELFF.

The chain links TRBV5-1 to TRBJ1-5; unclear D gene. CDR1 is SGHRS and CDR2 is YFSETQ in the germline V gene. This CDR3 contains 15 residues. V lost 2 bases and J 3 bases, leaving 12 bases between the germline ends. CDR3 residues: CASSFRGQINQPQHF. CDR3 in DNA: TGCGCCAGCAGCTTCCGAGGCCAGATCAATCAGCCCCAGCATTTT.

V is TRBV11-2 and J is TRBJ2-6; no clear D. With 2 bases removed from V and 0 bases from J, the gap between germline ends came to 14 bases. This CDR3 comprises 18 residues. Germline-derived CDR1 and CDR2 are SGHAT and FQNNGV. The CDR3 coding sequence is TGTGCCAGCAGCTTAACATCTGCTCGCTTCTCTGGGGCCAACGTCCTGACTTTC. Amino acids: CASSLTSARFSGANVLTF.

For this clonotype: This may be a read error: a much more frequent sequence differs by one nucleotide. V is TRBV15 and J is TRBJ2-5; possibly TRBD2 for D (6 bases). The germline V gene has CDR1 LNHNV and CDR2 YYDKDF (reference sequence). The CDR3 consists of 11 residues. CDR3 sequence (DNA): TGTGCCACCAGCGCCCGGGAGAACCAGTACTTC. This translates into CATSARENQYF.

Many counts were recorded for this clonotype. The CDR3 here is CASSQDNQGVVGGANVLTF. As DNA, the CDR3 is TGCGCCAGCAGCCAGGATAATCAGGGGGTGGTTGGTGGGGCCAACGTCCTGACTTTC. This chain connects TRBV4-3 to TRBJ2-6, with 7 bases lining up with TRBD1. The CDR3 loop spans 19 amino acids. V was clipped by 3 bases and J by 3 bases; unmatched bases: 14. Germline lookup yields CDR1 LGHNA and CDR2 YSLEER.

This clonotype appeared a few times. This rearrangement joins TRBV5-4 to TRBJ2-5; 9 nucleotides agree with TRBD2. The CDR3 consists of 14 residues. Germline CDR1 SGHNT, CDR2 YYREEE (reference sequence). With V trimmed by 1 base and J by 5 bases, 3 bases remained unmatched. CDR3 protein: CASSLSAGGETQYF. The CDR3 bases are TGTGCCAGCAGCTTGTCCGCGGGAGGGGAGACCCAGTACTTC.

There are many counts of this clonotype. J is TRBJ1-5 and V is TRBV4-1, with D unresolved. Trimming stripped 8 bases from V and 1 base from J, with 9 bases between. This CDR3 contains 13 residues. Germline V gene data show CDR1 as MGHRA and CDR2 as YSYEKL. CDR3 nucleotides: TGCGCCAGCGTGCGCTGGAGCAATCAGCCCCAGCATTTT. This encodes CASVRWSNQPQHF.

This clonotype showed up just a few times. The chain joins TRBV4-1 to TRBJ1-2; perhaps TRBD1 as D (6 bases). Germline V lookup: CDR1 MGHRA, CDR2 YSYEKL. CDR3 length equals 15 residues. V shed 1 base and J shed 5 bases, with 14 bases lying between them. The CDR3 here is CASSQVGGLKYGYTF. Here the CDR3 DNA reads TGCGCCAGCAGCCAAGTCGGGGGGCTGAAGTATGGCTACACCTTC.

The chain uses TRBV6-1 and TRBJ1-1, with D possibly matching TRBD1 (5 bases). Trimming cost V 5 bases and J 2 bases, with 12 bases left between them. This CDR3 is 14 amino acids long. Germline CDR1 MNHNS, CDR2 SASEGT. In DNA form, the CDR3 reads TGTGCCAGCAGTCGGACACAGGTAAACACTGAAGCTTTCTTT. Translated: CASSRTQVNTEAFF.

This clonotype was detected only a few times. The chain has TRBV12-3 or TRBV12-4 and TRBJ2-5; 7 nucleotides agree with TRBD2. Trimming took 6 bases from V and 4 from J; bases not matched to a gene: 5. This CDR3 region has 13 residues. This CDR3 reads CASRASGVETQYF. In DNA, the CDR3 is TGTGCCAGCAGAGCCAGCGGGGTAGAGACCCAGTACTTC.

This clonotype was counted between two and nine times. The CDR3 loop reads CASSQIAGGPDTQYF. For the CDR3, the DNA is TGCGCCAGCAGCCAGATAGCGGGGGGGCCCGATACGCAGTATTTT. The chain couples TRBV4-1 to TRBJ2-3; 11 bases match TRBD2. The CDR3 extends over 15 amino acids. CDR1 is MGHRA and CDR2 is YSYEKL in the germline V gene. V lost 3 bases, J lost 6 bases, and 5 bases stayed unmatched.

There are a few counts of this clonotype. Because the CDR3 is missing its conserved closing phenylalanine or tryptophan, this is likely a read error. The V call is TRBV15, the J call TRBJ1-6; perhaps TRBD1 as D (5 bases). The V end was cut by 0 bases, the J end by 3 bases, with 9 bases between. This CDR3 region has 16 residues. Germline CDR1 is LNHNV and CDR2 is YYDKDF (reference sequence). The CDR3 protein is CATSRDQGVYNSPLHL. The CDR3, as DNA: TGTGCCACCAGCAGAGATCAAGGGGTCTATAATTCACCCCTCCACCTT.

V is TRBV20-1 and J is TRBJ1-5, with D maybe TRBD1 (5 bases). The CDR3 spans 13 residues. V lost 3 bases and J 0 bases, leaving 6 bases between the germline ends. Germline V gene data show CDR1 as DFQATT and CDR2 as SNEGSKA (reference sequence). The CDR3 region is CSARGLSNQPQHF. The DNA of the CDR3 is TGCAGTGCTAGGGGGCTTAGCAATCAGCCCCAGCATTTT.

This sequence joins TRBV5-1 and TRBJ2-2; D possibly matches TRBD1 or TRBD2 (6 bases each). V lost 0 bases, J lost 4 bases, and 19 bases lay in between. Germline values: CDR1 SGHRS, CDR2 YFSETQ. This CDR3 has 18 residues. CDR3 region: CASSLDSRSGATTGELFF. CDR3 bases: TGCGCCAGCAGCTTGGACTCTCGGTCGGGGGCAACCACCGGGGAGCTGTTTTTT.

There are a few counts of this clonotype. V usage is TRBV2 and J usage is TRBJ1-5; perhaps TRBD1 as D (6 bases). The CDR3 sequence is 16 residues long. V gave up 6 bases and J gave up 9 bases, with 24 bases separating them. Germline V CDR1 and CDR2: SNHLY, FYNNEI. The CDR3 loop reads CASRGGRDRRVWPQHF. CDR3 nucleotide sequence: TGTGCCAGCAGAGGAGGACGAGACAGGCGGGTATGGCCCCAGCATTTT.

V usage is TRBV12-3 or TRBV12-4 and J usage is TRBJ1-2; possible D gene TRBD1, 6 bases. V was clipped by 3 bases and J by 7 bases, with 12 bases between them. The CDR3 runs to 13 residues. The DNA for the CDR3 is TGTGCCAGCAGTTTCTCCAGGGGTGGTGGCTACACCTTC. Translated, it gives CASSFSRGGGYTF.

The CDR3 bases are TGTGCCAGCAGGGGGACAGGGGGTCACTATGGCTACACCTTC. This gives the protein CASRGTGGHYGYTF. The V call is TRBV6-1, the J call TRBJ1-2; 11 bases map to TRBD1. Germline V gene sequence: CDR1 MNHNS, CDR2 SASEGT. The CDR3 runs 14 residues. V was pared by 6 bases and J by 3 bases, with 3 bases of the junction left unmatched.

This clonotype was detected ten times or more. The chain couples TRBV7-9 to TRBJ2-3; 10 nucleotides agree with TRBD2. V shed 4 bases and J 4 bases; nucleotides not matched to a gene: 8. The CDR3 spans 16 residues. Looked up from germline, CDR1 is SEHNR and CDR2 is FQNEAQ (reference sequence). CDR3 bases: TGTGCCAGCAGCTCGGCTATAGCGGGGGGCTCAGATACGCAGTATTTT. It translates to CASSSAIAGGSDTQYF.

This chain connects TRBV6-2 or TRBV6-3 to TRBJ1-1; D ambiguous. Germline assignment: CDR1 MNHEY and CDR2 SVGEGT. The V end lost 6 bases, the J end lost 6 bases, and 14 bases lay between the germline ends. This CDR3 is built from 13 residues. CDR3 in amino acids: CASSFRKSAEAFF. In DNA form, the CDR3 reads TGTGCCAGCAGCTTTCGAAAGAGCGCTGAAGCTTTCTTT.

V usage is TRBV28 and J usage is TRBJ1-6; TRBD1 matches at 7 bases. V lost 7 bases, J lost 10 bases, and 13 bases stayed unmatched. Per the germline V gene, CDR1 is MDHEN and CDR2 is SYDVKM. The CDR3 consists of 15 residues. CDR3 bases: TGTGCCAGCAATTTGCCCGACAGGGACTCATCACCCCTCCACTTT. It is translated as CASNLPDRDSSPLHF.

This clonotype has a handful of counts. The rearrangement joins TRBV12-5 to TRBJ2-6; TRBD1 agrees at 7 bases. This CDR3 has 18 amino acids. Per the germline V gene, CDR1 is LGHNT and CDR2 is FRNRAP. The V and J ends lost 0 bases and 0 bases, in that order; junction bases with no gene match: 5. The CDR3 DNA sequence: TGTGCTAGTGGTTTGGTACGGACAGGCAACTCTGGGGCCAACGTCCTGACTTTC. It yields the protein CASGLVRTGNSGANVLTF.

This clonotype was detected ten times or more. This chain uses TRBV7-2 with TRBJ2-5, with 8 bases matching TRBD2. The CDR3 is made up of 15 amino acids. CDR1 SGHTA and CDR2 FQGNSA come from the germline V gene. J gave up 4 bases and V 2 bases, and 6 bases lay outside the gene matches. The CDR3 bases are TGTGCCAGCAGCTTATCGGGGGGGAGAGCAGAGACCCAGTACTTC. Amino acids: CASSLSGGRAETQYF. Combining the CDR3 with reference TRBV7-2 and TRBJ2-5 gives the whole variable domain GAGVSQSPSNKVTEKGKDVELRCDPISGHTALYWYRQSLGQGLEFLIYFQGNSAPDKSGLPSDRFSAERTGGSVSTLTIQRTQQEDSAVYLCASSLSGGRAETQYFGPGTRLLVL.

The CDR3 DNA sequence: TGTGCCAGTAGCCCGGGACAGATCCCCGGGGGCTACACCTTC. Translating it yields CASSPGQIPGGYTF. V usage is TRBV19 and J usage is TRBJ1-2; TRBD1 aligns across 7 bases. V was pared by 6 bases and J by 8 bases, with 12 bases of the junction left unmatched. The CDR3 is 14 amino acids. Germline CDR1 LNHDA, CDR2 SQIVND (reference sequence).

In this sample, this clonotype turned up a few times. The chain uses TRBV20-1 and TRBJ2-3; 8 bases are a match to TRBD2. Germline-derived CDR1 and CDR2 are DFQATT and SNEGSKA (reference sequence). V gave up 5 bases and J gave up 11 bases; unmatched junction bases: 18. This CDR3 has 15 amino acids. The CDR3 nucleotides are TGCAGTGCTCCTATAGCGGGGCCACCATTTGCGGTGCAGTATTTT. Encoded protein: CSAPIAGPPFAVQYF.

This clonotype was counted between two and nine times. Here the CDR3 reads CASSFGTTDLNEKLFF. As DNA, the CDR3 is TGCGCCAGCAGCTTCGGAACGACAGACCTTAATGAAAAACTGTTTTTT. V usage is TRBV5-1 and J usage is TRBJ1-4; D possibly corresponds to TRBD1 (5 bases). Germline V gene sequence: CDR1 SGHRS, CDR2 YFSETQ. V was pared by 2 bases and J by 4 bases, with 15 bases between. This CDR3 contains 16 residues. The variable domain in full, completed from reference TRBV5-1 and TRBJ1-4, reads KAGVTQTPRYLIKTRGQQVTLSCSPISGHRSVSWYQQTPGQGLQFLFEYFSETQRNKGNFPGRFSGRQFSNSRSEMNVSTLELGDSALYLCASSFGTTDLNEKLFFGSGTQLSVL.

There are a few counts of this clonotype. The V gene is TRBV18, the J gene TRBJ2-7; no clear D. CDR1 is KGHSH and CDR2 is LQKENI in the germline V gene. V lost 1 base and J lost 3, with 7 bases in between. CDR3 size: 13 residues. CDR3 amino acids: CASSPLQNYEQYF. The DNA for the CDR3 is TGTGCCAGCTCACCACTTCAGAACTACGAGCAGTACTTC.

This clonotype was observed at least ten times. This chain links TRBV6-2 or TRBV6-3 with TRBJ2-1; perhaps TRBD2 as D (6 bases). CDR3 length equals 14 residues. In germline, CDR1 is MNHEY, CDR2 SVGEGT. V shed 7 bases and J shed 0 bases, with 10 bases lying between them. The CDR3 DNA is TGTGCCAGCAATACCGGGAGCTCCTACAATGAGCAGTTCTTC. It codes for CASNTGSSYNEQFF.

The table lists this clonotype with a few counts. The chain uses TRBV9 and TRBJ2-3, with 8 bases matching TRBD2. V lost 0 bases, J lost 1 base, and 4 bases stayed unmatched. The CDR3 has 16 amino acids. Germline CDR1 SGDLS, CDR2 YYNGEE. The CDR3 protein is CASSVVSGGRTDTQYF. Written as DNA, the CDR3 is TGTGCCAGCAGCGTAGTGAGCGGGGGTCGCACAGATACGCAGTATTTT.